Reported below is one T cell receptor beta chain. The antigen is not known. Template switching added a universal primer binding site, and final cDNA carried unique molecular identifiers. Via MiXCR, TCRdb re-called the 5' RACE reads, giving one row per CDR3 protein. The sample yields some 560,000 distinct CDR3 sequences, nearly 10% seen once. This sample was taken from a study of identical twins. Regarding the study as a whole: Fewer insertions were carried by abundant cord blood beta clonotypes, but none was seen in memory repertoires. Excess sharing between twins was weaker in beta out-of-frame sequences.

This CDR3 is 15 amino acids long. Trimming at V came to 4 bases and at J to 4 bases, leaving 10 bases not matched to a gene. CDR1 is SGHRS, CDR2 YFSETQ, per germline. The sample was also reused in another study, on yellow fever vaccine responses in identical twins.

The rearrangement joins TRBV5-1 to TRBJ2-7; 8 nucleotides agree with TRBD1. Sequences were obtained from PBMCs. The sequence came from a young woman in good health. This CDR3 is CASSLAGTGEYEQYF. The CDR3 DNA reads as TGCGCCAGCAGCCTCGCCGGGACAGGAGAGTACGAGCAGTACTTC.